The entry that follows covers one TCR beta chain sequence. The antigen it binds to is not known. The sample holds no much larger clone one base away, and base qualities are not on file. This record belongs to a study of blood T cells in healthy people across ages (dated by TCRdb to between 2015 and 2016). For the study in its entirety: Template switching captured roughly one uniquely barcoded TCR beta cDNA molecule per two T cells in model experiments. To avoid experimental bias, donors of different ages were spread randomly across the sequencing lanes. The donors were divided into four age groups: young (average roughly 15 years), middle-aged (approximately 39), aged (about 60) and long-lived (roughly 82). Using deep sequencing normalized with unique cDNA molecular identifiers, the study measured how TCR beta repertoire diversity changes with age. For two donors (one aged 18 to 29 and one aged 80 or older), the study analyzed two additional independent replicas of 1 million unique cDNA reads from the same blood draw.

Library preparation employed 5' RACE. The listed sequencing device is Illumina HiSeq 2500. A second roughly 6 to 12 cycle PCR used a sample-barcoded 5' primer and a J-beta primer mix. A unique molecular identifier was introduced onto each TCR beta cDNA molecule by a template-switch 5' adaptor carrying 12 random nucleotides. Each sample yielded at least 2.5 million CDR3-containing paired-end reads. The Mint cDNA synthesis kit, primed by a TRBC-specific oligonucleotide, was used to synthesize first-strand cDNA from all RNA. All cDNA was treated with uracil-DNA glycosylase and then went through a first 18-cycle PCR with the universal primers M1SS and BC2_uni_R. In the authors' own workflow: Each sample was normalized by randomly selecting 1 million high-quality reads, each carrying a distinct molecular identifier. Instead of being binned into consensus sequences, reads with shared molecular identifiers were discarded. MiTCR, with a Q25 quality threshold and the strictest error-elimination algorithm, was used for CDR3 identification, clonotype clustering and error correction. A nonparametric unseen species model with Euler transformation was used to estimate a lower bound on total TCR beta diversity. The public reads were run again by TCRdb, first through fastp at Q25 and then through MiXCR, and only productive beta chains were kept. A single entry per CDR3 protein holds the most common genes and DNA from its merged rows. The V and J calls here are based on TCRdb, not the publication. In all, the sample holds 1.4 million or so distinct CDR3 sequences, and 35% to 45% of those were seen once. Of the sample, about 4.1% is held by the ten largest clones.

Systemically healthy Caucasian individuals from Russia, some 40 in total and aged roughly 6 to 95 years, were included as donors. Approximately 9 milliliters of peripheral blood were collected from each donor into EDTA-treated Vacutainer tubes. Ficoll-Paque density-gradient centrifugation was used to isolate PBMCs, with at least 6.5 million per sample. Trizol reagent was used to extract total RNA from the PBMCs, yielding at least 5.5 micrograms per sample. For every donor, an aliquot of PBMCs went through flow cytometry to measure the percentages of naive CD45RAhigh/CD27high T cells. CDR1 is given as SGHTA and CDR2 as FQGNSA, both from the germline V gene. Its CDR3 holds 15 amino acids, cysteine through phenylalanine. Of all the DNA, just the CDR3 is kept, 45 bases in frame from base 1. The V and J ends are trimmed by 4 bases and 3 bases, leaving 14 bases between them. General findings and caveats noted by the study authors: Donor CMV infection status was unknown, potentially confounding age-related changes in expanded clonotypes. Bulk unsorted PBMC profiling prevented conclusive comparison of naive and antigen-experienced compartments. Observed TCR beta diversity per million T cells fell roughly linearly with age, and a significant reduction was already apparent by age approximately 40. Observed TCR beta diversity correlated strongly with the percentage of naive T cells measured by flow cytometry. Estimates of total diversity based on one million sequenced T cells were regarded as lower bounds and as underestimates. The long-lived group showed more naive CD4+ T cells, fewer expanded clones and increased TCR diversity than the aged group, suggesting age selection.

Sequencing was done on a sample of blood. The V and J genes are TRBV7-2 and TRBJ2-3; matching of 5 bases hints at TRBD2 as the D gene. The source of this sequence is a woman between 18 and 29 years old in good health. CDR3 sequence: CASSSPGRVTDTQYF. The DNA sequence follows: TGTGCCAGCAGCTCTCCGGGAAGAGTTACAGATACGCAGTATTTT.